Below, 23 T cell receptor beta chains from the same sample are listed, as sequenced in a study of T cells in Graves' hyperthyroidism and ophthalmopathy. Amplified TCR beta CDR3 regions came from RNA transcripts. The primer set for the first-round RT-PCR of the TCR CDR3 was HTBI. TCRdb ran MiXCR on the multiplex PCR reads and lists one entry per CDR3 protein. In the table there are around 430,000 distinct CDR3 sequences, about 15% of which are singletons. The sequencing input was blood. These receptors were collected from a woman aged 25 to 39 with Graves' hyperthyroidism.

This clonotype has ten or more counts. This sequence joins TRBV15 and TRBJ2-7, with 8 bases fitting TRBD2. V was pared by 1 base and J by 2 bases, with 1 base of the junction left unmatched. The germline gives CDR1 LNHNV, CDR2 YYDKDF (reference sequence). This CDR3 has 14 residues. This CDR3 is CATSRVLAAYEQYF. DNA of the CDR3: TGTGCCACCAGCAGAGTACTAGCGGCCTACGAGCAGTACTTC. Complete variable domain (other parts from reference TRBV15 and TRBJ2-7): DAMVIQNPRYQVTQFGKPVTLSCSQTLNHNVMYWYQQKSSQAPKLLFHYYDKDFNNEADTPDNFQSRRPNTSFCFLDIRSPGLGDTAMYLCATSRVLAAYEQYFGPGTRLTVT.

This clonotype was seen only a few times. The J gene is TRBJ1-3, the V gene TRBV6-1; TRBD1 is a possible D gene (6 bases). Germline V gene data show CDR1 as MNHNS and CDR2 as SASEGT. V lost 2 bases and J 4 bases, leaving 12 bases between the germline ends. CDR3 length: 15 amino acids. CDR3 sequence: CASSENPTGGNTIYF. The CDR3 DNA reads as TGTGCCAGCAGTGAAAATCCAACAGGGGGAAACACCATATATTTT.

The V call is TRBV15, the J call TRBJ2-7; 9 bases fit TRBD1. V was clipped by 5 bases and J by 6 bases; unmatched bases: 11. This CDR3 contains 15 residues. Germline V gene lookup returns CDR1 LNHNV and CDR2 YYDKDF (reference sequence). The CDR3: CATSGVMDRGAEQYF. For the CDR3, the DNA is TGTGCCACCAGCGGAGTAATGGACAGGGGAGCCGAGCAGTACTTC.

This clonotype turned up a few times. The CDR3 nucleotides are TGTGCCAGCAGCTCAGCGGGAGATAGCACAGATACGCAGTATTTT. Translating it yields CASSSAGDSTDTQYF. The chain employs TRBV13 and TRBJ2-3; the match to TRBD2 covers 8 bases. CDR1 is PRHDT, CDR2 FYEKMQ, per germline (reference sequence). After removal of 4 bases from V and 0 bases from J, the junction contained 3 bases not matched to a gene. The CDR3 loop spans 15 amino acids.

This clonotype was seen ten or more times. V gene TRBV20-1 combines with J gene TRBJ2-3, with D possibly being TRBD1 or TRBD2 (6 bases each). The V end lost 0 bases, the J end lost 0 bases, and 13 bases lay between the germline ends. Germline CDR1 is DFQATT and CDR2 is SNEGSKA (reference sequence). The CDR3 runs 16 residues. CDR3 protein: CSARDSGAGSTDTQYF. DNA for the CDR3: TGCAGTGCTAGAGATTCAGGGGCGGGAAGCACAGATACGCAGTATTTT.

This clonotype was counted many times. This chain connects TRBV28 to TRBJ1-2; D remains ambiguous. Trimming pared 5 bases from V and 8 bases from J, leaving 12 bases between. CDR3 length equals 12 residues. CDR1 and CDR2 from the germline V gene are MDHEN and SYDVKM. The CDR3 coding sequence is TGTGCCAGCAGTACCGGCCCTGCGGGCTACACCTTC. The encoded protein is CASSTGPAGYTF.

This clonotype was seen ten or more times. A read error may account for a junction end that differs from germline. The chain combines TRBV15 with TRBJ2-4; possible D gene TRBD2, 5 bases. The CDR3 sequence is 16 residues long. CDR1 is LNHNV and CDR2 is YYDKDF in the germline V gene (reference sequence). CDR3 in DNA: TGTGCCACCACCAGAGATCGGGTAGGAGGCCCCAACATTCAGTACTTC. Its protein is CATTRDRVGGPNIQYF.

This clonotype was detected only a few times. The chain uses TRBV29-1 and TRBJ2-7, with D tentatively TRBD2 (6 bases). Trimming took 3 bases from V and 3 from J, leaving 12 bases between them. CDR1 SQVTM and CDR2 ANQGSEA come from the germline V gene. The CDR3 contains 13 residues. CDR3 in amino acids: CSVEMEGIYEQYF. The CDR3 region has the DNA TGCAGCGTTGAGATGGAGGGAATCTACGAGCAGTACTTC.

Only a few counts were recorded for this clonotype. CDR3 nucleotide sequence: TGTGCCAGTAGTAGGGTGAACACTGAAGCTTTCTTT. Its translation: CASSRVNTEAFF. This chain uses TRBV19 with TRBJ1-1; no reliable D call. V was trimmed by 4 bases and J by 0 bases, leaving 3 bases between them. Germline values: CDR1 LNHDA, CDR2 SQIVND (reference sequence). The CDR3 length is 12 residues. The entire variable domain, with the rest obtained from reference TRBV19 and TRBJ1-1, is as follows: DGGITQSPKYLFRKEGQNVTLSCEQNLNHDAMYWYRQDPGQGLRLIYYSQIVNDFQKGDIAEGYSVSREKKESFPLTVTSAQKNPTAFYLCASSRVNTEAFFGQGTRLTVV.

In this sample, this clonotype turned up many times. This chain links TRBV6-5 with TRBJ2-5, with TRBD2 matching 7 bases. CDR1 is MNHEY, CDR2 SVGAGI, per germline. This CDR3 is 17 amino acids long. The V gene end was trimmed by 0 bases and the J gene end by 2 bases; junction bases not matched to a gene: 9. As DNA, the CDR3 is TGTGCCAGCAGTTACTCGTGGTCCGCGGGGGATCAAGAGACCCAGTACTTC. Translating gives CASSYSWSAGDQETQYF.

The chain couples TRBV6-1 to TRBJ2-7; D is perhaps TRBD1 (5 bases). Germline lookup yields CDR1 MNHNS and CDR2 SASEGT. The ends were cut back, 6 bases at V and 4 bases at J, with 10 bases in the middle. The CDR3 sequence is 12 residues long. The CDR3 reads CASSLDMYEQYF. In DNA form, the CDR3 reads TGTGCCAGCAGCCTGGACATGTACGAGCAGTACTTC.

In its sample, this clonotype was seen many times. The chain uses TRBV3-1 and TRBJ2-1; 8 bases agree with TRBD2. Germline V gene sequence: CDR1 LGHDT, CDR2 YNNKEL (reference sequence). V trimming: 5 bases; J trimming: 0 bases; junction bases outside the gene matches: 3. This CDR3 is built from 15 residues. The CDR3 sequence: CASSELAASYNEQFF. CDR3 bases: TGTGCCAGCAGCGAACTAGCGGCCTCCTACAATGAGCAGTTCTTC.

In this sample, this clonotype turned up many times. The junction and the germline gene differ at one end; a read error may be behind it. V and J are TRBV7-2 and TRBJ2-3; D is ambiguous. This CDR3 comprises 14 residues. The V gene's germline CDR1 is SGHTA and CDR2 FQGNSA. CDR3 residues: CASSLDSGTDTQYF. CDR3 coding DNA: TGCGCCAGCAGCTTGGATTCGGGCACAGATACGCAGTATTTT. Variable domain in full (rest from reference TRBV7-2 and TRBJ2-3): GAGVSQSPSNKVTEKGKDVELRCDPISGHTALYWYRQSLGQGLEFLIYFQGNSAPDKSGLPSDRFSAERTGGSVSTLTIQRTQQEDSAVYLCASSLDSGTDTQYFGPGTRLTVL.

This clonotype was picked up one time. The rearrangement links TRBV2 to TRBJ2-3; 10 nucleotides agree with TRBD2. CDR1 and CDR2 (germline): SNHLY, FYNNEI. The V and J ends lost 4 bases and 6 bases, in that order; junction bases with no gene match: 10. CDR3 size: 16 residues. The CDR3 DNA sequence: TGTGCCAGCAGTGCGATCAGCGGGAGGGCTCCGGATACGCAGTATTTT. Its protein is CASSAISGRAPDTQYF.

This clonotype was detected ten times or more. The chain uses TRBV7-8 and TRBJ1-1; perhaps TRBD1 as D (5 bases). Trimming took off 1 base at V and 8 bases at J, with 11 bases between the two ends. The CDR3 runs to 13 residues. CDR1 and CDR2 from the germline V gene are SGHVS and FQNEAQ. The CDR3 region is CASSLGVWGEAFF. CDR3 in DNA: TGTGCCAGCAGCTTAGGGGTGTGGGGGGAAGCTTTCTTT.

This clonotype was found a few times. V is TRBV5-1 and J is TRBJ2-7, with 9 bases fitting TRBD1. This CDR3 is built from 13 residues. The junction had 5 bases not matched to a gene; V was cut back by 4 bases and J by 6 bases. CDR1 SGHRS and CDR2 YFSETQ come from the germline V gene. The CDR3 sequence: CASSTGTGFEQYF. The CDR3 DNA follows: TGCGCCAGCAGCACAGGGACAGGGTTCGAGCAGTACTTC.

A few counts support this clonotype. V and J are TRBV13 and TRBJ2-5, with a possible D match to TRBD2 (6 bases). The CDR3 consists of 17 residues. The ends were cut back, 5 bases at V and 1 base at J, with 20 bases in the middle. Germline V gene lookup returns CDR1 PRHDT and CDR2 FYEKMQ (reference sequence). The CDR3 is CASSLAIGGGGQETQYF. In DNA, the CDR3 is TGTGCCAGCAGCCTAGCGATTGGGGGAGGTGGCCAAGAGACCCAGTACTTC.

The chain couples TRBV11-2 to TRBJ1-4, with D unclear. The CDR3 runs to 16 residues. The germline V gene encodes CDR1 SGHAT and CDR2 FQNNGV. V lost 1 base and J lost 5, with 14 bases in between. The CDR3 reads CASSLGALRSNEKLFF. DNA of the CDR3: TGTGCCAGCAGCTTAGGTGCTTTGAGATCGAATGAAAAACTGTTTTTT. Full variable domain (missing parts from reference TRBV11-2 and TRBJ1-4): EAGVAQSPRYKIIEKRQSVAFWCNPISGHATLYWYQQILGQGPKLLIQFQNNGVVDDSQLPKDRFSAERLKGVDSTLKIQPAKLEDSAVYLCASSLGALRSNEKLFFGSGTQLSVL.

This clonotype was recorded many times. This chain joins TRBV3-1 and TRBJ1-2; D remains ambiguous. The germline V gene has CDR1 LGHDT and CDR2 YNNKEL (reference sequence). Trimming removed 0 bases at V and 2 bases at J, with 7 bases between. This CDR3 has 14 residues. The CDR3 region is CASSQDTGNYGYTF. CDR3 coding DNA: TGTGCCAGCAGCCAAGATACGGGAAACTATGGCTACACCTTC.

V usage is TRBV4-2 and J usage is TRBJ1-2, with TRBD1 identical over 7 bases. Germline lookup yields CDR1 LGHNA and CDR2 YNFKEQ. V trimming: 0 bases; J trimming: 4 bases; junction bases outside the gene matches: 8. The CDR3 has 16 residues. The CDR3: CASSQDRGQTFYGYTF. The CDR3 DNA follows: TGTGCCAGCAGCCAAGATAGGGGACAGACCTTCTATGGCTACACCTTC.

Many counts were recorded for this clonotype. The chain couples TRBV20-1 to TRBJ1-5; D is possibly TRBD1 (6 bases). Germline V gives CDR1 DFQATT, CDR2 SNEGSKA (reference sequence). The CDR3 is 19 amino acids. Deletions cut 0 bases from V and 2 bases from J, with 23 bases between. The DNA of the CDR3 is TGCAGTGCTAGAGATTCATCCTACCAGGGGACTGAGGGCAATCAGCCCCAGCATTTT. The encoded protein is CSARDSSYQGTEGNQPQHF.

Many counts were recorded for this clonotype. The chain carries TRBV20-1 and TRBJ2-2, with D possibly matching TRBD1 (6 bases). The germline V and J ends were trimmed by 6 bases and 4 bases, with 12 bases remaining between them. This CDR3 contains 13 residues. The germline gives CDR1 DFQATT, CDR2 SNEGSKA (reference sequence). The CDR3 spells CSATTGGTGELFF. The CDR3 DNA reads TGCAGTGCCACGACAGGAGGCACCGGGGAGCTGTTTTTT.

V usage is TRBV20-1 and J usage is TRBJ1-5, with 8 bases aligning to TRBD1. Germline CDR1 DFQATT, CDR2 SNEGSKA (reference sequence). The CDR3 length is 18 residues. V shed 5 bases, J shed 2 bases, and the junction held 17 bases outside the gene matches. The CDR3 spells CSAFGQGGIRAGNQPQHF. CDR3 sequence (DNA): TGCAGTGCTTTTGGACAGGGCGGTATTCGTGCCGGCAATCAGCCCCAGCATTTT.